Shown below are 20 T cell receptor beta chains from a single sample sequenced in a study of PD-L1 blockade in urothelial cancer. Only in-frame clones appear in the TCRdb table, and some are missing; sequencing was by immunoSEQ multiplex PCR. The sample consists of over 250 clones, roughly a third of them appearing once. Sample: tumor tissue, taken before atezolizumab (anti-PD-L1) treatment. The source of these receptors is a man aged 65 to 79 with urothelial cancer.

This chain joins TRBV30 and TRBJ1-5; TRBD1 aligns across 8 bases. CDR1 and CDR2 from the germline V gene are GTSNPN and SVGIG (reference sequence). This CDR3 is 14 amino acids long. V shed 2 bases and J 6 bases; nucleotides not matched to a gene: 6. The CDR3 coding sequence is TGTGCCTGGAGTCCCGGACAGGGAGGTCAGCCCCAGCATTTT. As protein: CAWSPGQGGQPQHF.

This chain links TRBV30 with TRBJ2-3, with 7 bases matching TRBD1. Trimming removed 8 bases from V and 2 bases from J; junction bases left unmatched: 7. Germline V gene lookup returns CDR1 GTSNPN and CDR2 SVGIG (reference sequence). The CDR3 contains 13 residues. CDR3 in amino acids: CANGQDNTDTQYF. The CDR3 DNA sequence: TGTGCCAACGGACAGGACAACACAGATACGCAGTATTTT.

The chain carries TRBV11-3 and TRBJ2-2; no definite D call. The CDR3 extends over 14 amino acids. The V gene's germline CDR1 is SGHNT and CDR2 YENEEA. V gave up 2 bases and J gave up 7 bases, with 11 bases separating them. For the CDR3, the DNA is TGTGCCAGCAGCTTACAACGTTACAACGGGGAGCTGTTTTTT. As protein: CASSLQRYNGELFF.

The gene calls are TRBV6-8 and TRBJ2-6; D gene ambiguous. Germline CDR1 and CDR2: MNHGY and SAAAGT. Trimming left V 2 bases short and J 0 bases short, with 5 bases between. The CDR3 has 15 amino acids. The CDR3 is CASSYIASGANVLTF. CDR3 sequence (DNA): TGTGCCAGCAGTTACATAGCCTCTGGGGCCAACGTCCTGACTTTC.

The V and J genes are TRBV9 and TRBJ2-3; D is unresolved. CDR1 and CDR2 (germline): SGDLS, YYNGEE. The CDR3 consists of 13 residues. V was pared by 4 bases and J by 1 base, with 7 bases between. The CDR3 here is CASSSWGTDTQYF. The DNA for the CDR3 is TGTGCCAGCAGCTCGTGGGGCACAGATACGCAGTATTTT.

This clone was recorded a few times. The gene calls are TRBV19 and TRBJ1-1, with D unresolved. The CDR3 sequence is 14 residues long. V was shortened by 5 bases and J by 3 bases, with 13 bases between the two germline ends. CDR1 and CDR2 from the germline V gene are LNHDA and SQIVND (reference sequence). CDR3 bases: TGTGCCAGTAGTTTCATAATGACGGACACTGAAGCTTTCTTT. Translated: CASSFIMTDTEAFF.

Sample share makes this clone medium-sized. In DNA, the CDR3 is TGTGCCAGCAGCTTAGTGACGGTTCCCACTGAAGCTTTCTTT. Its translation is CASSLVTVPTEAFF. The chain joins TRBV11-3 to TRBJ1-1; D unclear. The germline V gene has CDR1 SGHNT and CDR2 YENEEA. The CDR3 sequence is 14 residues long. V was pared by 1 base and J by 4 bases, with 10 bases between.

The chain employs TRBV19 and TRBJ1-2, with D tentatively TRBD1 (5 bases). CDR3 length equals 14 residues. Trimming left V 2 bases short and J 4 bases short, with 11 bases between. CDR1 is LNHDA, CDR2 SQIVND, per germline (reference sequence). In DNA, the CDR3 is TGTGCCAGTAGTATACGACAGCAACTCTATGGCTACACCTTC. Protein sequence: CASSIRQQLYGYTF.

V gene TRBV19 combines with J gene TRBJ2-3; 8 bases match TRBD1. With V trimmed by 9 bases and J by 0 bases, 5 bases remained unmatched. The V gene's germline CDR1 is LNHDA and CDR2 SQIVND (reference sequence). This CDR3 is 14 amino acids long. CDR3: CASTQGDSTDTQYF. DNA of the CDR3: TGTGCCAGCACACAGGGGGATAGCACAGATACGCAGTATTTT.

This clone was counted between two and nine times. J is TRBJ2-3 and V is TRBV12-5; D uncertain. Germline assignment: CDR1 LGHNT and CDR2 FRNRAP. This CDR3 has 12 residues. Trimming stripped 6 bases from V and 9 bases from J, with 13 bases between. DNA for the CDR3: TGTGCTAGTGGCACGGACGCAGCCACGCAGTATTTT. This encodes CASGTDAATQYF. Drawing the rest from reference TRBV12-5 and TRBJ2-3, the complete variable domain is DARVTQTPRHKVTEMGQEVTMRCQPILGHNTVFWYRQTMMQGLELLAYFRNRAPLDDSGMPKDRFSAEMPDATLATLKIQPSEPRDSAVYFCASGTDAATQYFGPGTRLTVL.

CDR3 sequence (DNA): TGTGCCAGCAGGGGGATGAACACTGAAGCTTTCTTT. Its protein product is CASRGMNTEAFF. This chain uses TRBV25-1 with TRBJ1-1; D ambiguous. Germline values: CDR1 MGHDK, CDR2 SYGVNS. The CDR3 extends over 12 amino acids. V dropped 6 bases and J dropped 0 bases, with 5 bases sitting between them.

The genes are TRBV10-2 and TRBJ1-2, with no clear D. The V and J ends lost 5 bases and 5 bases respectively, with 24 bases between them. CDR3 length: 17 amino acids. Germline loops: CDR1 WSHSY, CDR2 SAAADI. CDR3 sequence: CASSSDGSGLRKYGYTF. CDR3 coding DNA: TGCGCCAGCAGTTCGGACGGATCCGGACTCAGGAAGTATGGCTACACCTTC.

The table lists this clone with a few counts. Here the CDR3 reads CASSEAPGSTDTQYF. For the CDR3, the DNA is TGTGCCAGCAGTGAAGCTCCAGGGAGCACAGATACGCAGTATTTT. The chain is built from TRBV6-7 and TRBJ2-3; possible D gene TRBD1, 5 bases. TRBV6-7 is annotated as an ORF whose role is uncertain. The germline V and J ends were trimmed by 5 bases and 0 bases, with 12 bases remaining between them. This CDR3 has 15 amino acids.

This clone was seen more than once but under ten times. The CDR3 region is CASSPWGEDSAYNEQFF. The CDR3 DNA is TGTGCCAGCTCACCGTGGGGAGAGGACAGCGCCTACAATGAGCAGTTCTTC. V and J are TRBV18 and TRBJ2-1; the D gene is possibly TRBD1 (6 bases). Germline CDR1 KGHSH, CDR2 LQKENI. With 3 bases removed from V and 2 bases from J, the gap between germline ends came to 17 bases. CDR3 length: 17 residues.

In this sample, this clone is medium-sized. V gene TRBV11-3 combines with J gene TRBJ2-5, with D maybe TRBD1 (5 bases). CDR3 size: 15 residues. Germline V gene lookup returns CDR1 SGHNT and CDR2 YENEEA. V dropped 0 bases and J dropped 4 bases, with 12 bases sitting between them. The CDR3 loop reads CASSLDQGWGETQYF. For the CDR3, the DNA is TGTGCCAGCAGCTTAGATCAGGGTTGGGGAGAGACCCAGTACTTC.

The J gene is TRBJ1-2, the V gene TRBV12-5; 7 positions agree with TRBD1. V was clipped by 1 base and J by 13 bases; unmatched bases: 12. The CDR3 sequence is 14 residues long. The germline CDR1 and CDR2 sequences are LGHNT and FRNRAP. The CDR3 region is CASGLGTRDSLVTF. The CDR3 DNA sequence: TGTGCTAGTGGTTTGGGAACACGGGACAGTTTGGTCACCTTC.

V gene TRBV7-2 combines with J gene TRBJ2-7; no clear D. V shed 4 bases and J shed 6 bases, with 13 bases lying between them. CDR1 is SGHTA, CDR2 FQGNSA, per germline. The length of the CDR3 is 13 residues. The CDR3 spells CASSSQRGAEQYF. Written as DNA, the CDR3 is TGTGCCAGCAGCTCCCAAAGAGGTGCCGAGCAGTACTTC.

This clone is labeled large. This sequence joins TRBV7-6 and TRBJ2-1; 10 bases align to TRBD2. Germline CDR1 is SGHVS and CDR2 is FNYEAQ. The CDR3 spans 21 residues. The junction had 22 bases not matched to a gene; V was cut back by 1 base and J by 7 bases. CDR3 sequence (DNA): TGTGCCAGCAGCTTAGGTCCGGGGAGCCGGGGTATCGAGCGGGAGGGGAATGAGCAGTTCTTC. Its protein product is CASSLGPGSRGIEREGNEQFF.

This sequence joins TRBV7-6 and TRBJ2-7; 7 positions match TRBD1. V was pared by 5 bases and J by 2 bases, with 6 bases of the junction left unmatched. The CDR3 has 14 amino acids. Per germline, CDR1 SGHVS and CDR2 FNYEAQ. The CDR3 spells CASSHPGQPYEQYF. The CDR3 bases are TGTGCCAGCAGCCACCCGGGACAGCCCTACGAGCAGTACTTC.

The chain carries TRBV1 and TRBJ1-2; TRBD1, the D gene given by the table, was not confirmed from the DNA. TRBV1 corresponds to a pseudogene. The CDR3 spans 15 residues. The CDR3 bases are TGCGCCAGCAGCCGTAGGGACAGGGGAGAGGGTGGCTACACCTTC. This gives the protein CASSRRDRGEGGYTF.